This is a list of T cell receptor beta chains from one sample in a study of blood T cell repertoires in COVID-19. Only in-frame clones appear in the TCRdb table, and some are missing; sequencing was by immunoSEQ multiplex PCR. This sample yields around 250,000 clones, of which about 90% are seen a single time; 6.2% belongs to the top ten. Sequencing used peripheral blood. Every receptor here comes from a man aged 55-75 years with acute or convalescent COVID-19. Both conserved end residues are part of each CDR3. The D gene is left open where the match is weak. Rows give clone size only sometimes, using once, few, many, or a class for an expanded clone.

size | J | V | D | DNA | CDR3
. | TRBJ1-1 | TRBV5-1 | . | TGCGCCAGCAGCTTGGCCGTTAACACTGAAGCTTTCTTT | CASSLAVNTEAFF
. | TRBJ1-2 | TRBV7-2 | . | TGTGCCAGCAGCCCCGGTACTTGGGGGCACGGCTATGGCTACACCTTC | CASSPGTWGHGYGYTF
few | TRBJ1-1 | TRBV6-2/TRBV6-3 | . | TGTGCCAGCAGCCCTGGGGGGGGCACTGAAGCTTTCTTT | CASSPGGGTEAFF
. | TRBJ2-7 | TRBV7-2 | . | TGTGCCAGCAGCCCCCAGCCGGGATCGGCCTACGAGCAGTACTTC | CASSPQPGSAYEQYF
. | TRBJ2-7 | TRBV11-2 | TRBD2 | TGTGCCAGCAGCCCCGGACTAGCGAACGACGAGCAGTACTTC | CASSPGLANDEQYF
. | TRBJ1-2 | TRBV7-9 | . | TGTGCCAGCAGCTTTGGCCACGAGGTAGGCTATGGCTACACCTTC | CASSFGHEVGYGYTF
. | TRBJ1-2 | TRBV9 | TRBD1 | TGTGCCAGCAGCGAGGGACAGGCCCCATCCTATGGCTACACCTTC | CASSEGQAPSYGYTF
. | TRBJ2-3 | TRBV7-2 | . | TGTGCCAGCAGCTTAGTGGCAAGAAACACAGATACGCAGTATTTT | CASSLVARNTDTQYF
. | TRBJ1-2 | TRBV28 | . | TGTGCCAGCAGCCTTGACACTAACTATGGCTACACCTTC | CASSLDTNYGYTF
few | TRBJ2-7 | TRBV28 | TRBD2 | TGTGCCAGCAGTTTTTCTCGGACTAGCGGGAGTATCTCCGCCTACGAGCAGTACTTC | CASSFSRTSGSISAYEQYF
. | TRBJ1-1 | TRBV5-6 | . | TGTGCCAGCAGCTTCAGGGCGGTCGTCACTGAAGCTTTCTTT | CASSFRAVVTEAFF
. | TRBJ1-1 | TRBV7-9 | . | TGTGCCAGCAGCTTCTCCCCGGGAGGCACTGAAGCTTTCTTT | CASSFSPGGTEAFF
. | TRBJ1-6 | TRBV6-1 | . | TGTGCCAGCAGCCGTACACCAGTCCTTTCACCCCTCCACTTT | CASSRTPVLSPLHF
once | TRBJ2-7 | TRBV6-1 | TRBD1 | TGTGCCAGCAGTGAAGGTACTGGACAGGCCTACGAGCAGTACTTC | CASSEGTGQAYEQYF
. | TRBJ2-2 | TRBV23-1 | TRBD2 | TGCGCCAGCAGTCAAGCTAGCGGGAAGTACACCGGGGAGCTGTTTTTT | CASSQASGKYTGELFF
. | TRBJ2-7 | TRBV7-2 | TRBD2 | TGTGCCAGCAGACCAGGACTAGCGGGAATCTACGAGCAGTACTTC | CASRPGLAGIYEQYF
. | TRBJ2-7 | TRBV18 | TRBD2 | TGTGCCAGCTCACCGGGGGGGAGCTCCTACGAGCAGTACTTC | CASSPGGSSYEQYF
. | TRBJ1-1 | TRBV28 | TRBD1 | TGTGCCAGCAGTTCCCCCTCGACAGGGGTTGCCGAAGCTTTCTTT | CASSSPSTGVAEAFF
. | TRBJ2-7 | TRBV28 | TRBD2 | TGTGCCAGCAGTGTCAGCGGGAGGATCCACGAGCAGTACTTC | CASSVSGRIHEQYF
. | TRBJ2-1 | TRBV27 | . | TGTGCCAGCAGTTCGGTGGAGGGATGGACCTACAATGAGCAGTTCTTC | CASSSVEGWTYNEQFF
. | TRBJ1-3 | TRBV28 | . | TGTGCCAGCAGTTTACGGGGATTGTCTGGAAACACCATATATTTT | CASSLRGLSGNTIYF
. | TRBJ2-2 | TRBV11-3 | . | TGTGCCAGCAGCTTATACGGGGAGCTGTTTTTT | CASSLYGELFF
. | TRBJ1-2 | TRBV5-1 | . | TGCGCCAGCAGCTTGGAAGGGGTCGTCGATGGCTACACCTTC | CASSLEGVVDGYTF
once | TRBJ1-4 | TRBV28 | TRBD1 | TGTGCCACCATTCAGGACAGGGGGCGCCGAGAAAAACTGTTTTTT | CATIQDRGRREKLFF
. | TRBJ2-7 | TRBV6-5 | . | TGTGCCAGCAGCCCCAGGACAGAGATCTACGAGCAGTACTTC | CASSPRTEIYEQYF
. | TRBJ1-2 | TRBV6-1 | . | TGTGCCAGCAGTGAAGTCCGGGACAACCACTATGGCTACACCTTC | CASSEVRDNHYGYTF
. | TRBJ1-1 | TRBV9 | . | TGTGCCAGCAGCGTAGTCGCAGAGAACACTGAAGCTTTCTTT | CASSVVAENTEAFF
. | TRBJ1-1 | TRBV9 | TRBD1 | TGTGCCAGTGCCACAGGGGTAAACACTGAAGCTTTCTTT | CASATGVNTEAFF
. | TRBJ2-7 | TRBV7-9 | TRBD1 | TGTGCCAGCAGCTTAGCACTCGGGACAGGGGATTACGAGCAGTACTTC | CASSLALGTGDYEQYF
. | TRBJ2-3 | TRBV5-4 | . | TGTGCCAGCAGCACCCTATTAGACGGTAGCGGCACAGATACGCAGTATTTT | CASSTLLDGSGTDTQYF
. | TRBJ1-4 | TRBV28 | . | TGTGCCGCCGGCAGCGGATGGTTAAAACTGTTTTTT | CAAGSGWLKLFF
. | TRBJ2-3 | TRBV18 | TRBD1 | TGTGCCAGCTCACTAGGGACAGGGGACACAGATACGCAGTATTTT | CASSLGTGDTDTQYF
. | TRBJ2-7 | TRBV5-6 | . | TGTGCCAGCAGCCCGGGACACCTACCCCACGAGCAGTACTTC | CASSPGHLPHEQYF
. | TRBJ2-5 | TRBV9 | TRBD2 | TGTGCCAGCAGCGTATGGGGAGGGGCCCAGTACTTC | CASSVWGGAQYF
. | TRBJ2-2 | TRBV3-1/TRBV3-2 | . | TGTGCCAGCAGCTCAAACCTTGGGCTAGCGACCGGGGAGCTGTTTTTT | CASSSNLGLATGELFF
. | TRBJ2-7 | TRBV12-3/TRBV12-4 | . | TGTGCCAGCAGGACTTCGGGAGCTTACGAGCAGTACTTC | CASRTSGAYEQYF
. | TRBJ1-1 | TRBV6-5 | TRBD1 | TGTGCCAGCAGTCCAGACAGGGTCGAGGCTTTCTTT | CASSPDRVEAFF
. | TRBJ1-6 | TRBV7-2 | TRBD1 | TGTGCCAGCAGACCAGACAGGGCGTCCTATAATTCACCCCTCCACTTT | CASRPDRASYNSPLHF
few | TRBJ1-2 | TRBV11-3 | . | TGTGCCAGCAGCATTGACAGCCGTAACTATGGCTACACCTTC | CASSIDSRNYGYTF
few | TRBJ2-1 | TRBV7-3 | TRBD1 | TGTGCCAGCAGCTTAAAAGGGCCCTCATGGACAGGGCCGGTTCGGCAGTTCTTC | CASSLKGPSWTGPVRQFF
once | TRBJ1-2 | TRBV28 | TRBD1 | TGTGCCAGCAGACTAACCACAGGGGAGAGAGGCTACACCTTC | CASRLTTGERGYTF
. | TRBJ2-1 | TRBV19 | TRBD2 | TGTGCCAGTAGTATAACGGGAGGGTACAATGAGCAGTTCTTC | CASSITGGYNEQFF
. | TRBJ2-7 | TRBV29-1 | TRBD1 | TGCAGCGCCATACTACCGACAGGGACCTACGAGCAGTACTTC | CSAILPTGTYEQYF
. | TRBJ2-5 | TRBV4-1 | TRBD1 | TGCGCCAGCAGCCAAAACTGGGACAGGCGGCAAGAGACCCAGTACTTC | CASSQNWDRRQETQYF
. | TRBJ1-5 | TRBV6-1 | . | TGTGCCAGCAGTGATTGGCGGGATCAGCCCCAGCATTTT | CASSDWRDQPQHF
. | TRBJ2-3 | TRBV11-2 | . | TGTGCCAGCAGCTTAGGTGGCGGAACCTACACAGATACGCAGTATTTT | CASSLGGGTYTDTQYF
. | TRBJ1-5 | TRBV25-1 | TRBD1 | TGTGCCAGCAGTAAAGAACAGGGGCAGCCCCAGCATTTT | CASSKEQGQPQHF
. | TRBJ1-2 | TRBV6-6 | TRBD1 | TGTGCCAGCAGTACTGGACAGGGAACCTCCTATGGCTACACCTTC | CASSTGQGTSYGYTF
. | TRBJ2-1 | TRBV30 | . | TGTGCCTGGACCCTGGACTCCCTTAAGGGCAATGAGCAGTTCTTC | CAWTLDSLKGNEQFF